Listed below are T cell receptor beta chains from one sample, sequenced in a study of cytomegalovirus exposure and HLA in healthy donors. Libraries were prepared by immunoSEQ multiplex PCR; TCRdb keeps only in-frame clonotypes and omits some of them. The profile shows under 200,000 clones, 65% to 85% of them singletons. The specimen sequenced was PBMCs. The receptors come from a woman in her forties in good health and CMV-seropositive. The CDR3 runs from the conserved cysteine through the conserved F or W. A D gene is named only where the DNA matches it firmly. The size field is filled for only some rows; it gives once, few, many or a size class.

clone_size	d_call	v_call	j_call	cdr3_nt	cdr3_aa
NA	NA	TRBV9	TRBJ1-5	TGTGCCAGCAGCCAATCGGGGGATAGCAATCAGCCCCAGCATTTT	CASSQSGDSNQPQHF
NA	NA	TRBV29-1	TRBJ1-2	TGCAGCGTTGACAGGGGCGAAATTTATGGCTACACCTTC	CSVDRGEIYGYTF
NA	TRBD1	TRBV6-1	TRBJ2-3	TGTGCCAGCAGTGAATTAGTACAGGGGATGAGTGATACGCAGTATTTT	CASSELVQGMSDTQYF
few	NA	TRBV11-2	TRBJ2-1	TGTGCCAGCAGCCTTGCTATCACCGAGCAGTTCTTC	CASSLAITEQFF
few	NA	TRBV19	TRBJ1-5	TGTGCCAGTAGTATGGGTCAGGGGATAGCGTCCCAGCATTTT	CASSMGQGIASQHF
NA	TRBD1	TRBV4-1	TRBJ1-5	TGCGCCAGCAGCCGAGAGACAGGGAATCAGCCCCAGCATTTT	CASSRETGNQPQHF
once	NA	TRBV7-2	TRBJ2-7	TGTGCCAGCAGCTTTACCTCCGGGGGCTACGAGCAGTACTTC	CASSFTSGGYEQYF
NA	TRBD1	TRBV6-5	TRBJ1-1	TGTGCCAGCAGTGACCAAGACAGGGTCACTGAAGCTTTCTTT	CASSDQDRVTEAFF
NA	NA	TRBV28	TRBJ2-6	TGTGCCAGCAGACGCGGGGCTGGGGCCAACGTCCTGACTTTC	CASRRGAGANVLTF
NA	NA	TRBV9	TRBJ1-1	TGTGCCAGCAGCGTAGGAGGGTTTACTGAAGCTTTCTTT	CASSVGGFTEAFF
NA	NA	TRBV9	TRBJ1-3	TGTGCCAGCAGCGTCCTTGATACAGCTACTGGAAACACCATATATTTT	CASSVLDTATGNTIYF
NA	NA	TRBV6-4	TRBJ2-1	TGTGCCAGCAGTGACTCTAGCGGCTCCTACAATGAGCAGTTCTTC	CASSDSSGSYNEQFF
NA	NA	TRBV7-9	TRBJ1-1	TGTTCCAGCAGCCTCGACAGGCTGAACACTGAAGCTTTCTTT	CSSSLDRLNTEAFF
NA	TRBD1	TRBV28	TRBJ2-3	TGTGCCAGCAGCACCGGGACAGGGGTTACAGATACGCAGTATTTT	CASSTGTGVTDTQYF
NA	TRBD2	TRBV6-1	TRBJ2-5	TGTGCCAGCAGTGCGAGCGCGGGGGGATCAGAGACCCAGTACTTC	CASSASAGGSETQYF
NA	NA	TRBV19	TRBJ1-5	TGTGCCAGTAGTATAGATCGGAGGAATCAGCCCCAGCATTTT	CASSIDRRNQPQHF
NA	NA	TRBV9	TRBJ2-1	TGTGCCAGCAGCGTAGCGTACAATGAGCAGTTCTTC	CASSVAYNEQFF
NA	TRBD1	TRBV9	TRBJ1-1	TGTGCCAGCAGCGTTCTTCCGGGACAGGGTCGGGCTGAAGCTTTCTTT	CASSVLPGQGRAEAFF
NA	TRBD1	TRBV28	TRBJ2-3	TGTGCCAGCAGTTGGGACAGGAGATTAGATACGCAGTATTTT	CASSWDRRLDTQYF
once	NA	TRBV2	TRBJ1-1	TGTGCCAGCAGAGTTACAGGGAGCGCTGAAGCTTTCTTT	CASRVTGSAEAFF
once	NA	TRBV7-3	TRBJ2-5	TGTGCCAGCAGCTTAGATGGGGCTCGTGAGACCCAGTACTTC	CASSLDGARETQYF
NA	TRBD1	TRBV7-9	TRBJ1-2	TGTGCCAGCAGCCTAACAGGGGACTATGGCTACACCTTC	CASSLTGDYGYTF
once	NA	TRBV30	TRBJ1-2	TGTGCCTGGAGTGCGGGAGGGTTCAACTATGGCTACACCTTC	CAWSAGGFNYGYTF
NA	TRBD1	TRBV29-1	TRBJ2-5	TGCAGCGTTGGGGCGACAGGGGGAGAGACCCAGTACTTC	CSVGATGGETQYF
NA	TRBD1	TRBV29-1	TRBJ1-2	TGCAGCGTTGACCCGGGACAGGGACCGGGTGGCTACACCTTC	CSVDPGQGPGGYTF
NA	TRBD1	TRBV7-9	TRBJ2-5	TGTGCCAGCAGTCGTAGGACAGGGTTTGGCCAAGAGACCCAGTACTTC	CASSRRTGFGQETQYF
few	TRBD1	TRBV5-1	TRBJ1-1	TGCGCCAGCAGCCAGGGACAGGTCGGGGTGGTTGGGCGGAGCACTGAAGCTTTCTTT	CASSQGQVGVVGRSTEAFF
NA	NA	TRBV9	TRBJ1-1	TGTGCCAGCAGCGTAGTTGAGGGCTACACTGAAGCTTTCTTT	CASSVVEGYTEAFF
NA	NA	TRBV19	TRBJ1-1	TGTGCCAGTAGTATCAGGACTCCTATGGGCACTGAAGCTTTCTTT	CASSIRTPMGTEAFF
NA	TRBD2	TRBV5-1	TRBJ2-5	TGCGCCAGCAGCTTACTAGCGGGTGTTCAAGAGACCCAGTACTTC	CASSLLAGVQETQYF
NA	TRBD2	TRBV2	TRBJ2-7	TGTGCCAGCAGTGTGGGGGGGGGTTACGAGCAGTACTTC	CASSVGGGYEQYF
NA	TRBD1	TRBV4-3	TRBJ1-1	TGCGCCAGCAGCCAAGCGGGACAGGTCGGTGCTTTCTTT	CASSQAGQVGAFF
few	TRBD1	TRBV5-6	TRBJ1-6	TGTGCCAGCAGCTTGGTGAGGGACAGGACCTCACCCCTCCACTTT	CASSLVRDRTSPLHF
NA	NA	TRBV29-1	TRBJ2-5	TGCAGCGTTGAGCCCCAGGGCCCCGAGACCCAGTACTTC	CSVEPQGPETQYF
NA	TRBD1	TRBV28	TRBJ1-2	TGTGCCAGCAGTTTACGGGACAGGGGTAGTGGCTACACCTTC	CASSLRDRGSGYTF
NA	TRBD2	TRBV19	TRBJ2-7	TGTGCCAGTACCCCAGCGGGAACCTACGAGCAGTACTTC	CASTPAGTYEQYF
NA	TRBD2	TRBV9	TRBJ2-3	TGTGCCAGCAGCGCCCACGCGGTCGAGCGGGGGGGGGCAGATACGCAGTATTTT	CASSAHAVERGGADTQYF
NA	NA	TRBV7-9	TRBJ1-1	TGTGCCAGCAGCTACAGGGAGCGCACTGAAGCTTTCTTT	CASSYRERTEAFF
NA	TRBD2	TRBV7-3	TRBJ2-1	TGTGCCAGCAGTCCCGCCGGGACTAGCGGGAACGAGCAGTTCTTC	CASSPAGTSGNEQFF
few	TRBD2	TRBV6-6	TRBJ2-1	TGTGCCAGCAGCGTAGCGGGGGGGTCCTACAATGAGCAGTTCTTC	CASSVAGGSYNEQFF
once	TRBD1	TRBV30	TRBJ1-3	TGTGCCTGGAGTATTGACAGGGCCGGAAACACCATATATTTT	CAWSIDRAGNTIYF
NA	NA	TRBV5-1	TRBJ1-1	TGCGCCAGCCGTGAGTCAAGCGAGGCGGTTGAAGCTTTCTTT	CASRESSEAVEAFF
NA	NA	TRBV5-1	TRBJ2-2	TGCGCCAGCAGGGAGGAAGGGATCACCGGGGAGCTGTTTTTT	CASREEGITGELFF
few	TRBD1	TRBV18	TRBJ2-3	TGTGCCAGCTCATTCGAGGGGGCGGATACGCAGTATTTT	CASSFEGADTQYF
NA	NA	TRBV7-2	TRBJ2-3	TGTGCCAGCAGCATACGACCCGGCGGGGATACGCAGTATTTT	CASSIRPGGDTQYF
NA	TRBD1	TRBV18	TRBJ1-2	TGTGCCAGCTCACCAGAAAAGACAGGGGGCTATGGCTACACCTTC	CASSPEKTGGYGYTF
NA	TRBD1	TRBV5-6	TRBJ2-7	TGTGCCAGCAGCTTTCGTCACTTGGGACGGGACAGGGACTACGAGCAGTACTTC	CASSFRHLGRDRDYEQYF
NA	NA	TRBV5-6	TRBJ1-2	TGTGCCAGCAGCTTAACTCAGGGGCGGAGGGGCTACACCTTC	CASSLTQGRRGYTF